This T cell receptor (beta chain) was obtained from a study of post-analysis software for immune sequencing data. Study-wide results and caveats: Four or five TRBV segments (TRBV5-6, TRBV5-1 and TRBV20-1 among them) occurred more frequently in patients than in controls.

Concerning this clonotype: Antigen: not known.

Trimming cost V 3 bases and J 4 bases; bases outside gene matches: 10. Germline V gene lookup returns CDR1 SGDLS and CDR2 YYNGEE. The CDR3 has 16 amino acids. Every TCR beta cDNA library bore unique molecular identifiers. Each CDR3 protein is one row after TCRdb ran MiXCR on the PCR reads. Seen here are 800,000 to 950,000 distinct CDR3 sequences, about 57% observed once, and the top ten hold approximately 4.3%. This sequence was found in a girl under 18 with multiple sclerosis. The V call is TRBV9, the J call TRBJ2-7, with 10 bases matching TRBD1. The sequenced material came from blood. The CDR3 region has the DNA TGTGCCAGCAGCGCTGACGCGGACAGGGGGAGATACGAGCAGTACTTC. It specifies CASSADADRGRYEQYF.